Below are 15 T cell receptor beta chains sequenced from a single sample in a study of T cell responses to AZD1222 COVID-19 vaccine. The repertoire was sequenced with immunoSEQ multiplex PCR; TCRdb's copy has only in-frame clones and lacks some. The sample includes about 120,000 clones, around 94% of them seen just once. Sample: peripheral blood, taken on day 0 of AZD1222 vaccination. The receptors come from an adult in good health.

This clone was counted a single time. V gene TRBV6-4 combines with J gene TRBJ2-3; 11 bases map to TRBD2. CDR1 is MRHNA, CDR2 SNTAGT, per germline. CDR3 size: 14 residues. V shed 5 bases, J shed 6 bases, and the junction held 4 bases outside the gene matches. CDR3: CASSLAGGGDTQYF. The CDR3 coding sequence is TGTGCCAGCAGTCTAGCGGGAGGAGGCGATACGCAGTATTTT.

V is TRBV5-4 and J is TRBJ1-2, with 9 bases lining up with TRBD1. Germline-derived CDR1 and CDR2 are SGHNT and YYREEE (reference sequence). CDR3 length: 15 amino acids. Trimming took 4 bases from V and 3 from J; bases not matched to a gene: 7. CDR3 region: CASSANRGHDYGYTF. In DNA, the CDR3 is TGTGCCAGCAGCGCTAACAGGGGGCACGACTATGGCTACACCTTC.

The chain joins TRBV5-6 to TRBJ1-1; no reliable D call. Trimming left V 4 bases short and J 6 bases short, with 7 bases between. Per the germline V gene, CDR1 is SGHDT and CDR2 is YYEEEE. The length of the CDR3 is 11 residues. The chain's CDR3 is CASSIYSEAFF. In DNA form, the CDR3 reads TGTGCCAGCAGCATTTATTCTGAAGCTTTCTTT.

CDR3 loop: CASSDFRSSTGNGYTF. DNA of the CDR3: TGTGCCAGTAGTGACTTCAGATCCTCGACAGGGAATGGCTACACCTTC. This chain connects TRBV19 to TRBJ1-2; 7 bases are a match to TRBD1. After removal of 5 bases from V and 6 bases from J, the junction contained 15 bases not matched to a gene. The CDR3 is 16 amino acids. CDR1 and CDR2 (germline): LNHDA, SQIVND (reference sequence).

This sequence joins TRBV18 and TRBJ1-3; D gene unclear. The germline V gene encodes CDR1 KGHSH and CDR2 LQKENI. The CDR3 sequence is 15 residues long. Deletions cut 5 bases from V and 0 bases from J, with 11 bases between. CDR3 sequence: CASSSDVHSGNTIYF. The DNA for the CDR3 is TGTGCCAGCTCATCGGACGTTCACTCTGGAAACACCATATATTTT.

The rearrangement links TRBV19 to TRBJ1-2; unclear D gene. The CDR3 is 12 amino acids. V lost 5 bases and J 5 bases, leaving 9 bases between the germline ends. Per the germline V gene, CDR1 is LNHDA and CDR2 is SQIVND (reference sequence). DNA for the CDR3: TGTGCCAGTAGTTCGTCGGGGTATGGCTACACCTTC. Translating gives CASSSSGYGYTF.

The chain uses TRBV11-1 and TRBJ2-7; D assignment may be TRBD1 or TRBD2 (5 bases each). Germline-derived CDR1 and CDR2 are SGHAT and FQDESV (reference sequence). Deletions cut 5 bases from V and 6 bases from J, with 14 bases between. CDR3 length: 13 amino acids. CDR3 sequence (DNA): TGTGCCAGCAGCGCCCGAGGGGTCGGCGAGCAGTACGTC. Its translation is CASSARGVGEQYV.

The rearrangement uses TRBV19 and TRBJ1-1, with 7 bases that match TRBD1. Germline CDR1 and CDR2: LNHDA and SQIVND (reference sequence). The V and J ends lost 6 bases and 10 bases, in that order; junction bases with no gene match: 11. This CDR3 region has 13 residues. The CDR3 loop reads CASSLAAGGAAFF. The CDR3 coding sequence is TGTGCCAGTAGCCTAGCCGCAGGGGGAGCAGCTTTCTTT. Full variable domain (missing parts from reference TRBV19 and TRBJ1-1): DGGITQSPKYLFRKEGQNVTLSCEQNLNHDAMYWYRQDPGQGLRLIYYSQIVNDFQKGDIAEGYSVSREKKESFPLTVTSAQKNPTAFYLCASSLAAGGAAFFGQGTRLTVV.

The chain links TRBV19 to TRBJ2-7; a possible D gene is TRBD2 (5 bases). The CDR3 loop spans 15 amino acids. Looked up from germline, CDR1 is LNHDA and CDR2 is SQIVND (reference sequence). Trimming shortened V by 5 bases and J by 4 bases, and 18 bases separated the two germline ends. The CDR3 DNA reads TGTGCCAGTAGTCGCGACGGGGAGCCCCTTTACGAGCAGTACTTC. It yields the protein CASSRDGEPLYEQYF.

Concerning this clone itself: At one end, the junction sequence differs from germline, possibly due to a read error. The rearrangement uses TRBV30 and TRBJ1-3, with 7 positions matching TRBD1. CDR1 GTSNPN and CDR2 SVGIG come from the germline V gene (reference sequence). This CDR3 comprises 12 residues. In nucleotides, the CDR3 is TGCGCCAGGGGGGGATTTGGAAACACCATATATTTT. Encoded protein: CARGGFGNTIYF. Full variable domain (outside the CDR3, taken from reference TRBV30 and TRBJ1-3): SQTIHQWPATLVQPVGSPLSLECTVEGTSNPNLYWYRQAAGRGLQLLFYSVGIGQISSEVPQNLSASRPQDRQFILSSKKLLLSDSGFYLCARGGFGNTIYFGEGSWLTVV.

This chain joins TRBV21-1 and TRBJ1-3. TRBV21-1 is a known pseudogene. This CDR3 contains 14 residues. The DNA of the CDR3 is TGTGCCAGCAGCATAGAGGGGGGTGGAAACACCATATATTTT. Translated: CASSIEGGGNTIYF.

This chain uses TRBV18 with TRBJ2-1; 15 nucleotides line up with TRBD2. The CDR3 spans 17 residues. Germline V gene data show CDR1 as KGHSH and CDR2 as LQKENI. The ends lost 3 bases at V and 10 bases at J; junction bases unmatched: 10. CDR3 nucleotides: TGTGCCAGCTCACCCCCAGGACTAGCGGGAGGGCAGGTGGAGCAGTTCTTC. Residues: CASSPPGLAGGQVEQFF.

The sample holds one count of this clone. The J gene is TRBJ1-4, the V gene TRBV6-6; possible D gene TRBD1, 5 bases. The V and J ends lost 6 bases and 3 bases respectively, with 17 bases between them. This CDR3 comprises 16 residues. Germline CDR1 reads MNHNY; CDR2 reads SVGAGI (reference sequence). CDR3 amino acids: CASSQRGVAANEKLFF. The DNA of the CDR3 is TGTGCCAGCAGCCAGAGAGGGGTCGCGGCTAATGAAAAACTGTTTTTT.

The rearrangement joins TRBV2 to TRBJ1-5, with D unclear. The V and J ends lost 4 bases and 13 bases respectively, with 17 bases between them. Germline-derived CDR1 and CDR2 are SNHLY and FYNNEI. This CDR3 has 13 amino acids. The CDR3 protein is CASSGPSGRTQHF. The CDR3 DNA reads TGTGCCAGCAGTGGGCCCTCGGGGAGGACTCAGCATTTT.

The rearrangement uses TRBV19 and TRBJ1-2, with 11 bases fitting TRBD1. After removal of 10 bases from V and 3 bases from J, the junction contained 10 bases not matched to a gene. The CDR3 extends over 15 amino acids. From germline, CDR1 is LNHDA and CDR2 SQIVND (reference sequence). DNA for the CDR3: TGTGCCACGAACCGGGACAGGGGGTCTCACTATGGCTACACCTTC. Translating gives CATNRDRGSHYGYTF.